This T cell receptor (beta chain) was recovered during a study of Graves' ophthalmopathy and Graves' hyperthyroidism. Hyperthyroidism patients were newly diagnosed, under 2 months' duration, aged 18 to 65. No donor had other autoimmune disease, uncontrolled infection, pregnancy or lactation. This clonotype was recorded a few times. CDR3 regions of TCR beta were amplified from RNA transcripts. Second-round multiplex PCR followed a first-round RT-PCR using HTBI primers. TCRdb itself ran the multiplex PCR reads through MiXCR, one entry per CDR3 protein. The data contain some 1.1 million distinct CDR3 sequences, about 36% of them singletons. The sequence was obtained from an adult man with Graves' hyperthyroidism. Input material: peripheral blood or thyroid tissue (not recorded which).

The CDR3: CASSLGGLRGKTSYEQYF. The CDR3 DNA follows: TGTGCCAGCAGCTTAGGTGGGTTAAGAGGGAAGACCTCCTACGAGCAGTACTTC. This sequence joins TRBV7-9 and TRBJ2-7; D possibly corresponds to TRBD2 (5 bases). The germline V and J ends were trimmed by 1 base and 0 bases, with 19 bases remaining between them. The CDR3 totals 18 residues. The germline gives CDR1 SEHNR, CDR2 FQNEAQ (reference sequence).